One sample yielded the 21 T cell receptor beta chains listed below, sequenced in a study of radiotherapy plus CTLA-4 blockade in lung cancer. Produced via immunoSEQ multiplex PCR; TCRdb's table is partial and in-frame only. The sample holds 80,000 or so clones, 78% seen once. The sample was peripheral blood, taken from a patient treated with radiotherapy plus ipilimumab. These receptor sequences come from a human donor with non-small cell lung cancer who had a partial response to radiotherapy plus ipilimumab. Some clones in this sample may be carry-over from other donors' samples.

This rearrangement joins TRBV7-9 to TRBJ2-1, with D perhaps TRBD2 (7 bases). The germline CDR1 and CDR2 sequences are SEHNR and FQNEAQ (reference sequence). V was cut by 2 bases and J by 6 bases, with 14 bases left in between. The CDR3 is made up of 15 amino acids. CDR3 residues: CASSLSGGIVNEQFF. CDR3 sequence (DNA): TGTGCCAGCAGCTTATCGGGGGGCATTGTCAATGAGCAGTTCTTC.

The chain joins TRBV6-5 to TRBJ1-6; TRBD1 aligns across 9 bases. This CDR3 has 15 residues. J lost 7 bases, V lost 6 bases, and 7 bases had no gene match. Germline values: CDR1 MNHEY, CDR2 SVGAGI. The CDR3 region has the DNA TGTGCCAGCAGACGCGGACAGGGGATCAATTCACCCCTCCACTTT. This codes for CASRRGQGINSPLHF.

The CDR3 reads CASSLSWQNSYEQYF. DNA of the CDR3: TGTGCCAGCAGTTTATCATGGCAAAACTCCTACGAGCAGTACTTC. The V call is TRBV28, the J call TRBJ2-7; D remains unclear. The CDR3 extends over 15 amino acids. The germline gives CDR1 MDHEN, CDR2 SYDVKM. V was shortened by 1 base and J by 0 bases, with 10 bases between the two germline ends.

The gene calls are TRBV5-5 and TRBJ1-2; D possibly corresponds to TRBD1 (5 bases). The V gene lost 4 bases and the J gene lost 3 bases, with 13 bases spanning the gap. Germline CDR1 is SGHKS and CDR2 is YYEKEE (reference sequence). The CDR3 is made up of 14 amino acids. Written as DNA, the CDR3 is TGTGCCAGCAGCCTGACCGACAGTCACTATGGCTACACCTTC. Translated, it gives CASSLTDSHYGYTF. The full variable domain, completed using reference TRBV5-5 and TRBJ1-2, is DAGVTQSPTHLIKTRGQQVTLRCSPISGHKSVSWYQQVLGQGPQFIFQYYEKEERGRGNFPDRFSARQFPNYSSELNVNALLLGDSALYLCASSLTDSHYGYTFGSGTRLTVV.

CDR3 amino acids: CASAPTSVTYEQYF. The CDR3 DNA is TGTGCCAGCGCGCCGACTAGCGTAACCTACGAGCAGTACTTC. The V call is TRBV19, the J call TRBJ2-7; 8 bases match TRBD2. CDR3 length: 14 amino acids. CDR1 is LNHDA, CDR2 SQIVND, per germline (reference sequence). The junction had 9 bases not matched to a gene; V was cut back by 9 bases and J by 2 bases.

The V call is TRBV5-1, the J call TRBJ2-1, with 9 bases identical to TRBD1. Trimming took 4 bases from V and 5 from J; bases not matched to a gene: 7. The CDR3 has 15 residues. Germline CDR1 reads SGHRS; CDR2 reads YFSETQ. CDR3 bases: TGCGCCAGCAGCGAGAGGACAGGGGACAACAATGAGCAGTTCTTC. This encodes CASSERTGDNNEQFF.

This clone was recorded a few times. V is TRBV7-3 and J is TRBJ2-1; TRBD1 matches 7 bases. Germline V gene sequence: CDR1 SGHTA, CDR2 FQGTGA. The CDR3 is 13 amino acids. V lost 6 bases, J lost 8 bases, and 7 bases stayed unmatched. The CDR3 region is CASRATGVHEQFF. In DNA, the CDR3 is TGTGCCAGCAGGGCAACAGGGGTCCATGAGCAGTTCTTC.

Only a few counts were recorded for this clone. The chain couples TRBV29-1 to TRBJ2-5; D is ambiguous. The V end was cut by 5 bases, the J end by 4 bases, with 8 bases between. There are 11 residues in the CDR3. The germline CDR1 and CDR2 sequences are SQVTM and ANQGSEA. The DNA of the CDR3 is TGCAGCGTTTTCCGAGGAGAGACCCAGTACTTC. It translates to CSVFRGETQYF. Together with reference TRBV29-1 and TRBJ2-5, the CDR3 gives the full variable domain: SAVISQKPSRDICQRGTSLTIQCQVDSQVTMMFWYRQQPGQSLTLIATANQGSEATYESGFVIDKFPISRPNLTFSTLTVSNMSPEDSSIYLCSVFRGETQYFGPGTRLLVL.

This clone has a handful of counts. CDR3 nucleotide sequence: TGCGCCAGCAGCGCGACAGGGGTAATGGACACTGAAGCTTTCTTT. Its protein is CASSATGVMDTEAFF. The chain recombines TRBV10-1 with TRBJ1-1, with TRBD1 matching 8 bases. The CDR3 extends over 15 amino acids. V dropped 6 bases and J dropped 3; count of bases not matched to a gene: 9. Per germline, CDR1 WNHNN and CDR2 SYGVQD (reference sequence).

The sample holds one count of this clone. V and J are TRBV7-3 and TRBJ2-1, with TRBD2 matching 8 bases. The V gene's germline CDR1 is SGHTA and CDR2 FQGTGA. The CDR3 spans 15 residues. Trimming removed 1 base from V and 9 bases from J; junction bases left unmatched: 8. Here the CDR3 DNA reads TGTGCCAGCAGCTTAAACGGCGGGAGGATGAGTGAGCAGTTCTTC. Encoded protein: CASSLNGGRMSEQFF.

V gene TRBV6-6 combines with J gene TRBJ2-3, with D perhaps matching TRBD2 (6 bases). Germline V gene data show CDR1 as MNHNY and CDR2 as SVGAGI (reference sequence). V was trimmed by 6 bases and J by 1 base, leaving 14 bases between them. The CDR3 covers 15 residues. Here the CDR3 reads CASRDGGVGTDTQYF. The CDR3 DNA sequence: TGTGCCAGCAGAGATGGCGGGGTGGGCACAGATACGCAGTATTTT.

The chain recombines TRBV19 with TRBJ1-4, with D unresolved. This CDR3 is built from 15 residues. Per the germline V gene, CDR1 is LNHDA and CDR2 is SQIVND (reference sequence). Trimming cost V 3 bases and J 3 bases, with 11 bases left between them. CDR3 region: CASSISGKSNEKLFF. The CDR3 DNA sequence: TGTGCCAGTAGTATTTCGGGAAAATCTAATGAAAAACTGTTTTTT.

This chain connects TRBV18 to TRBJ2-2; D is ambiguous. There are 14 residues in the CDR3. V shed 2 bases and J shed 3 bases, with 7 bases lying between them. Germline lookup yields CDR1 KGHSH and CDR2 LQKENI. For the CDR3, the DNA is TGTGCCAGCTCACCAGGGCTGGACACCGGGGAGCTGTTTTTT. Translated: CASSPGLDTGELFF.

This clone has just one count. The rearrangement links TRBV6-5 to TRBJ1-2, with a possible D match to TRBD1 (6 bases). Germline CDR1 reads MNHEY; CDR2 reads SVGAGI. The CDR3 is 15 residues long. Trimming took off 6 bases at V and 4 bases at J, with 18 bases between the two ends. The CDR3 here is CASRLDSTGSYGYTF. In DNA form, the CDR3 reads TGTGCCAGCAGACTTGACTCGACAGGATCCTATGGCTACACCTTC.

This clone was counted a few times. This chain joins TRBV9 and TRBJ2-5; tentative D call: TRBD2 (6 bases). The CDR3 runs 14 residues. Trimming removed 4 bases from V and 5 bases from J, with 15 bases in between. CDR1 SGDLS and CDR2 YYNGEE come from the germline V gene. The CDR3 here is CASSPRAGGETQYF. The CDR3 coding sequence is TGTGCCAGCAGCCCCCGGGCTGGGGGGGAGACCCAGTACTTC. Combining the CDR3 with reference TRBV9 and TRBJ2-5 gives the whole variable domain DSGVTQTPKHLITATGQRVTLRCSPRSGDLSVYWYQQSLDQGLQFLIQYYNGEERAKGNILERFSAQQFPDLHSELNLSSLELGDSALYFCASSPRAGGETQYFGPGTRLLVL.

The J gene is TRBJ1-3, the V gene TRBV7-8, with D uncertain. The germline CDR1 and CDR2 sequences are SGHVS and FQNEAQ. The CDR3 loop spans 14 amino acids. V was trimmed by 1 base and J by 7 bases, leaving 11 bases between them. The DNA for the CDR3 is TGTGCCAGCAGCTTAGGGAGACCGCGCAACACCATATATTTT. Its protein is CASSLGRPRNTIYF.

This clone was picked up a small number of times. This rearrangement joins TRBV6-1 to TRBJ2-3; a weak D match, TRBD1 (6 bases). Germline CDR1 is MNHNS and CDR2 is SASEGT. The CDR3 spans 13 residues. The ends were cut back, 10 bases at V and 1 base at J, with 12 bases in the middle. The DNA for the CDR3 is TGTGCCATAGGCAGGGGACGCACAGATACGCAGTATTTT. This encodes CAIGRGRTDTQYF.

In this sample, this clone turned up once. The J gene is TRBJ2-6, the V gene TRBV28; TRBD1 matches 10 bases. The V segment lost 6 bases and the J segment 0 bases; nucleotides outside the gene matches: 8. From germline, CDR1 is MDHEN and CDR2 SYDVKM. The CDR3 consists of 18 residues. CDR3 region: CASREAGTGVSGANVLTF. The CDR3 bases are TGTGCCAGCAGGGAGGCAGGGACAGGGGTCTCTGGGGCCAACGTCCTGACTTTC.

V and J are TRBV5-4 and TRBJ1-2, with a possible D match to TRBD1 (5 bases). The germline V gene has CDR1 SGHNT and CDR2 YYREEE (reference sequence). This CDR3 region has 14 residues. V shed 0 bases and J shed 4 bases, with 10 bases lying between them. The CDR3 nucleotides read TGTGCCAGCAGCTTGGAAGGGGTGAGCTATGGCTACACCTTC. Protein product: CASSLEGVSYGYTF.

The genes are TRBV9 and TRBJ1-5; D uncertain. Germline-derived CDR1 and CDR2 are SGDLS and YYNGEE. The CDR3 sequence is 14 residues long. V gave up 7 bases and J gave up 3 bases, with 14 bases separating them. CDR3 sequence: CASGRYSDNQPQHF. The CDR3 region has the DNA TGTGCCAGCGGTAGGTACAGTGACAATCAGCCCCAGCATTTT.

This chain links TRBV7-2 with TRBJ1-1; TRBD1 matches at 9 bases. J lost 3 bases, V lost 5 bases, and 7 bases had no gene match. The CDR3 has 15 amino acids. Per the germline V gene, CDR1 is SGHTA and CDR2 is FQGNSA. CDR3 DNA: TGTGCCAGCAGCCCTTGGACAGGGGCTTACACTGAAGCTTTCTTT. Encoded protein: CASSPWTGAYTEAFF.